These T cell receptor beta chains were read from a single sample in a study of identical twins. TCRdb reprocessed the 5' RACE reads with MiXCR, giving one entry per CDR3 protein. The sample shows about 530,000 distinct CDR3 sequences, 20% to 25% of them seen only once. These sequences were also reported in another study, on yellow fever vaccine responses in identical twins.

The sequencing sample was made of CD4+ T cells sorted from blood. These receptor sequences come from a woman under 30 in good health. Each CDR3 is given with its conserved first and last residue. Each record gives: D gene, J gene, V gene, clone size, CDR3 protein, CDR3 DNA. A D gene is named only where the DNA matches it firmly. Clone size is not always given. Where it is, it says once, few, many or a class for expanded clones.

- | TRBJ2-1 | TRBV20-1 | few | CSARLASWDEQFF | TGCAGTGCTAGGTTAGCCTCCTGGGATGAGCAGTTCTTC
- | TRBJ2-3 | TRBV20-1 | - | CSARDSGVGTQYF | TGCAGTGCTAGAGATTCCGGGGTTGGTACGCAGTATTTT
TRBD2 | TRBJ2-7 | TRBV3-1 | few | CASSRIAGGDEQYF | TGTGCCAGCAGCCGAATAGCGGGAGGCGACGAGCAGTACTTC
- | TRBJ2-7 | TRBV12-3/TRBV12-4 | - | CASSLGRTADYEQYF | TGTGCCAGCAGTTTAGGCCGGACAGCGGACTACGAGCAGTACTTC
TRBD2 | TRBJ2-3 | TRBV6-2/TRBV6-3 | few | CASNPGLAGGDTQYF | TGTGCCAGCAATCCCGGACTAGCGGGAGGAGATACGCAGTATTTT
- | TRBJ2-5 | TRBV5-1 | - | CASSSPGTTHVVTQYF | TGCGCCAGCAGCTCGCCAGGGACAACCCACGTCGTGACCCAGTACTTC
TRBD2 | TRBJ2-7 | TRBV4-1 | - | CASSQASGRAYEQYF | TGCGCCAGCAGCCAAGCTAGCGGGAGGGCCTACGAGCAGTACTTC
TRBD1 | TRBJ2-5 | TRBV5-1 | few | CASSWGQGGQETQYF | TGCGCCAGCAGCTGGGGACAGGGTGGACAAGAGACCCAGTACTTC
TRBD2 | TRBJ2-7 | TRBV20-1 | many | CSASGSGSLLYEQYF | TGCAGTGCCAGTGGTAGCGGGAGTTTGTTATACGAGCAGTACTTC
TRBD1 | TRBJ2-3 | TRBV10-1 | - | CASRDGQGGTQYF | TGCGCCAGCAGGGACGGACAGGGTGGTACGCAGTATTTT
TRBD2 | TRBJ2-7 | TRBV24-1 | few | CATSDFSIGLAGISSYEQYF | TGTGCCACCAGTGATTTTAGTATAGGACTAGCGGGCATAAGCTCCTACGAGCAGTACTTC
TRBD2 | TRBJ2-2 | TRBV5-1 | - | CASSGRTSGNTGELFF | TGCGCCAGCAGTGGTCGGACTAGCGGGAACACCGGGGAGCTGTTTTTT
- | TRBJ2-7 | TRBV12-3/TRBV12-4 | many | CASSPGRYEQYF | TGTGCCAGCAGTCCCGGCCGGTACGAGCAGTACTTC
TRBD1 | TRBJ2-7 | TRBV10-3 | - | CATRTGGTGEQYF | TGTGCCACCAGAACAGGGGGCACGGGCGAGCAGTACTTC
- | TRBJ1-3 | TRBV7-2 | - | CASSLVAGTGNTIYF | TGTGCCAGCAGCTTAGTGGCGGGGACTGGAAACACCATATATTTT
TRBD2 | TRBJ2-7 | TRBV5-1 | few | CASSLEGGRAYEQYF | TGCGCCAGCAGCTTGGAGGGCGGGAGAGCCTACGAGCAGTACTTC
TRBD1 | TRBJ1-2 | TRBV11-2 | once | CASSSLQGRDGYTF | TGTGCCAGCAGCTCCCTACAGGGGCGGGATGGCTACACCTTC
- | TRBJ2-1 | TRBV24-1 | - | CATSDRQDHEQFF | TGTGCCACCAGTGATAGACAGGACCATGAGCAGTTCTTC
TRBD2 | TRBJ2-5 | TRBV3-1 | - | CASSQAGRAQETQYF | TGTGCCAGCAGCCAAGCCGGGAGGGCCCAAGAGACCCAGTACTTC
- | TRBJ1-1 | TRBV7-9 | many | CASSPTGGYTEAFF | TGTGCCAGCAGCCCGACCGGGGGATACACTGAAGCTTTCTTT
- | TRBJ1-6 | TRBV6-2/TRBV6-3 | few | CASSLLYSPLHF | TGTGCCAGCAGCCTACTTTATTCACCCCTCCACTTT
- | TRBJ1-4 | TRBV5-1 | - | CASSMDGNNEKLFF | TGCGCCAGCAGCATGGACGGGAATAATGAAAAACTGTTTTTT